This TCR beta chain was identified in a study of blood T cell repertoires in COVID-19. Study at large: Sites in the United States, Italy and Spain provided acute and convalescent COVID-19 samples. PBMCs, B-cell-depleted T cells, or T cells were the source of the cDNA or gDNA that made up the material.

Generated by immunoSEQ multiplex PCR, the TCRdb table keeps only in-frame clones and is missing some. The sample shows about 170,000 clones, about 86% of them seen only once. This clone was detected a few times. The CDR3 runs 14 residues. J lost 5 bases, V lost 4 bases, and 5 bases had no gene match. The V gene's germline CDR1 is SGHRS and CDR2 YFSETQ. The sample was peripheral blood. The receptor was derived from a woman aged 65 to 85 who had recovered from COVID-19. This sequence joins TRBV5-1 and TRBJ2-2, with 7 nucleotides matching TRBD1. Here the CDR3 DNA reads TGCGCCAGCAGCCCGGGACAGCAGACCGGGGAGCTGTTTTTT. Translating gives CASSPGQQTGELFF.